This TCR beta chain was recovered during a study of T cells in Graves' hyperthyroidism and ophthalmopathy. As for the study in general: Peripheral blood was taken when the disease was first diagnosed, before any treatment began.

TCR beta CDR3 regions were amplified from RNA. HTBI primers were used for first-round RT-PCR of the TCR CDR3. TCRdb called the multiplex PCR reads again in MiXCR, with one record for every CDR3 protein. The sample records hundreds of thousands of distinct CDR3 sequences, 12% to 15% being singletons. V lost 4 bases and J 6 bases, leaving 12 bases between the germline ends. The germline V gene encodes CDR1 MNHEY and CDR2 SMNVEV (reference sequence). The length of the CDR3 is 14 residues. 9.5 to 10 ml fresh peripheral blood yielded the PBMCs. The source is a woman aged 60-75 years with Graves' ophthalmopathy. Sequenced: blood. The gene calls are TRBV27 and TRBJ1-4; possibly TRBD1 for D (5 bases). DNA of the CDR3: TGTGCCAGCAGTTCCCACAGGATGGATGAAAAACTGTTTTTT. Amino acids: CASSSHRMDEKLFF.